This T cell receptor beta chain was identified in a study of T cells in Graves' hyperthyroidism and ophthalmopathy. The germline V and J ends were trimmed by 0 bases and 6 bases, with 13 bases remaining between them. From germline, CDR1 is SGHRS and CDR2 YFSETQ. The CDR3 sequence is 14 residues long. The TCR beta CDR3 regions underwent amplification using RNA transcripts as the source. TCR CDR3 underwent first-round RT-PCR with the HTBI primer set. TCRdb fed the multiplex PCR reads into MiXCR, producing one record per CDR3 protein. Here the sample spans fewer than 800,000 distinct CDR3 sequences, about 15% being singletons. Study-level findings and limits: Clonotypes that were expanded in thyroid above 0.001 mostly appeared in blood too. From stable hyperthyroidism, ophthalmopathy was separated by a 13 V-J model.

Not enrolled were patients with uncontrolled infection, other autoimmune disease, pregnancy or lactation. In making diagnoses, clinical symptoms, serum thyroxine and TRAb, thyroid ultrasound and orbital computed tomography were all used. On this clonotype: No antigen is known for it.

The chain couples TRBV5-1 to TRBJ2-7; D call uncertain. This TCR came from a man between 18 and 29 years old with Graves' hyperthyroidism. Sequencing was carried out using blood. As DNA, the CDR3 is TGCGCCAGCAGCTTGGGCTTTTTGGGATCCGAGCAGTACTTC. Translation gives CASSLGFLGSEQYF. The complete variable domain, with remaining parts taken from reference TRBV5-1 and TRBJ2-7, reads KAGVTQTPRYLIKTRGQQVTLSCSPISGHRSVSWYQQTPGQGLQFLFEYFSETQRNKGNFPGRFSGRQFSNSRSEMNVSTLELGDSALYLCASSLGFLGSEQYFGPGTRLTVT.